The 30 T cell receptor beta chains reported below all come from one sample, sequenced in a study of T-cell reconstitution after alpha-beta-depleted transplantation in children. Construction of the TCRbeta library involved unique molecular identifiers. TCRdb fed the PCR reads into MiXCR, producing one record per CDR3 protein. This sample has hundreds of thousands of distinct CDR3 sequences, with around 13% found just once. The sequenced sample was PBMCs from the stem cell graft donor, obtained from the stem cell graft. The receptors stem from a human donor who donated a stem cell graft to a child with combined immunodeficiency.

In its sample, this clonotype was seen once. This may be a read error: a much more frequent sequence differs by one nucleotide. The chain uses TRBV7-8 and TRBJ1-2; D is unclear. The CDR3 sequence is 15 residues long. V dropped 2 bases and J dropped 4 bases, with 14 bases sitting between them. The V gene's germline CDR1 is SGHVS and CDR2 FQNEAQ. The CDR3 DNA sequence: TGTGCCAGCAGCTTAAGTCGGATGGCGCGCTATGGCTACACCTTC. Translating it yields CASSLSRMARYGYTF.

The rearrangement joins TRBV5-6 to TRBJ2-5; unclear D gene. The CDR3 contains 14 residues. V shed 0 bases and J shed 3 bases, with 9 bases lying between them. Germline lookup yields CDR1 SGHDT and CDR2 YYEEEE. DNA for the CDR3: TGTGCCAGCAGCTTGGCGTTGGTCGAAGAGACCCAGTACTTC. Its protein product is CASSLALVEETQYF. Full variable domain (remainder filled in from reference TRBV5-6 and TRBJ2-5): DAGVTQSPTHLIKTRGQQVTLRCSPKSGHDTVSWYQQALGQGPQFIFQYYEEEERQRGNFPDRFSGHQFPNYSSELNVNALLLGDSALYLCASSLALVEETQYFGPGTRLLVL.

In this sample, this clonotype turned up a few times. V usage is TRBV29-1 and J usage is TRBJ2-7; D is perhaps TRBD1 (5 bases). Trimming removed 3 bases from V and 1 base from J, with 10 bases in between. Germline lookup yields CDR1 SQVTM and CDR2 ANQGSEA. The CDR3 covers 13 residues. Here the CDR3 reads CSVESGSSYEQYF. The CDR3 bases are TGCAGCGTTGAGTCAGGGTCTTCCTACGAGCAGTACTTC.

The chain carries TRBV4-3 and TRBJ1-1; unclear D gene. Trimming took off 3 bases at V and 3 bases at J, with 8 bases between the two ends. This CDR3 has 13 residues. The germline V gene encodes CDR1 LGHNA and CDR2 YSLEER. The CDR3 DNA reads TGCGCCAGCAGCCAGGAAGGACACACTGAAGCTTTCTTT. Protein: CASSQEGHTEAFF.

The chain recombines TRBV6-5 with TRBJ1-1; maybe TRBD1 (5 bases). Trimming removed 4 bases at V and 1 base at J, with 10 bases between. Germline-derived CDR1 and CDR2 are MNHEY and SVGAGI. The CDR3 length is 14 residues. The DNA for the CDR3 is TGTGCCAGCAGTTTTTTCGACAGGAACACTGAAGCTTTCTTT. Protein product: CASSFFDRNTEAFF.

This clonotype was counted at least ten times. The CDR3: CASSEQASTDTQYF. In DNA form, the CDR3 reads TGTGCCAGCTCTGAGCAGGCTAGCACAGATACGCAGTATTTT. The J gene is TRBJ2-3, the V gene TRBV6-1; D gene unclear. Deletions cut 8 bases from V and 0 bases from J, with 12 bases between. Germline assignment: CDR1 MNHNS and CDR2 SASEGT. This CDR3 contains 14 residues.

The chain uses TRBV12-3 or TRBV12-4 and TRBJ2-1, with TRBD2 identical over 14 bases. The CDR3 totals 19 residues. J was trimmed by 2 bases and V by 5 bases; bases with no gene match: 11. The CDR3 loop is CASSLTGLAGVRAYNEQFF. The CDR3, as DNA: TGTGCCAGCAGTCTAACGGGACTAGCGGGAGTCCGGGCCTACAATGAGCAGTTCTTC.

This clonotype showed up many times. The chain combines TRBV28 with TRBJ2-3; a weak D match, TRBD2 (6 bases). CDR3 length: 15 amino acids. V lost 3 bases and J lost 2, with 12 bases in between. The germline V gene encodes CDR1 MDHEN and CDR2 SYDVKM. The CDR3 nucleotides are TGTGCCAGCAGTTTGGGGGGAGACACCACAGATACGCAGTATTTT. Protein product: CASSLGGDTTDTQYF.

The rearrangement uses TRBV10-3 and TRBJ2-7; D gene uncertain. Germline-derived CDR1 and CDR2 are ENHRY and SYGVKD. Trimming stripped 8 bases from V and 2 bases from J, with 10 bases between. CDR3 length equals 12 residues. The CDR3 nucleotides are TGTGCCATCGCGGACGGCACCTACGAGCAGTACTTC. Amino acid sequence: CAIADGTYEQYF.

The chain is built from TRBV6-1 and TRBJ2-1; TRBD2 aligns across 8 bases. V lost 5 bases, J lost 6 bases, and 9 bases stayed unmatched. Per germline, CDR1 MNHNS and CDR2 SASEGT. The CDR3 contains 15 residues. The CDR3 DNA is TGTGCCAGCAGTAGGTGGCTAGCGGGCACCAATGAGCAGTTCTTC. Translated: CASSRWLAGTNEQFF.

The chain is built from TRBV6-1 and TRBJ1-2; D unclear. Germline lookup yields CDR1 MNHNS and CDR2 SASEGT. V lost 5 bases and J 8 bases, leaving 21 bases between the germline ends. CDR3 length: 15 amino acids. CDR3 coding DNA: TGTGCCAGCAGTCCCCGGGTCTCCATCCCGTGGGGCTACACCTTC. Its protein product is CASSPRVSIPWGYTF.

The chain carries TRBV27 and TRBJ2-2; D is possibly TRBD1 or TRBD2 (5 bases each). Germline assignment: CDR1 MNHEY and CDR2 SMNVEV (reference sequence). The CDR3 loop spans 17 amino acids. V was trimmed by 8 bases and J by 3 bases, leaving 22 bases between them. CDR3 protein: CASGIPDTLGDTGELFF. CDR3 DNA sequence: TGTGCCAGCGGAATCCCGGACACCCTGGGGGACACCGGGGAGCTGTTTTTT.

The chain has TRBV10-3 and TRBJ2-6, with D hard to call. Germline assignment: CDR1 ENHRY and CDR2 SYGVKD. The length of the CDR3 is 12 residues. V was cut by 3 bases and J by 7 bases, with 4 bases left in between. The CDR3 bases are TGTGCCATCAGTGATCGTGCCAACGTCCTGACTTTC. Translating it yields CAISDRANVLTF.

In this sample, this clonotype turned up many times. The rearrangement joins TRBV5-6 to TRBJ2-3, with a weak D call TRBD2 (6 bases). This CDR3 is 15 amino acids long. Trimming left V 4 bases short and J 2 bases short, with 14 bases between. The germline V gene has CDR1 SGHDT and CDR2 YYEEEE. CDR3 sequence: CASSPVGGFTDTQYF. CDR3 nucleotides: TGTGCCAGCAGCCCCGTTGGGGGGTTCACAGATACGCAGTATTTT.

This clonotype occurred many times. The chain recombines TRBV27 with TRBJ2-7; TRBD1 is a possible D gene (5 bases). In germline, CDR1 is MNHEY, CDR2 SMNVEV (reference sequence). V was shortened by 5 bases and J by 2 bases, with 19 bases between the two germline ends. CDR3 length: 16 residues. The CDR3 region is CASSTNGQGNPYEQYF. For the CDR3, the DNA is TGTGCCAGCAGTACCAATGGGCAGGGCAACCCCTACGAGCAGTACTTC.

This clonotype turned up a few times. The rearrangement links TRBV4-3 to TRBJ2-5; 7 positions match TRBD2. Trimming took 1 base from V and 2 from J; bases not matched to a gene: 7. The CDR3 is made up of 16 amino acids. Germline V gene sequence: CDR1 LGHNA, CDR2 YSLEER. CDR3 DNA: TGCGCCAGCAGCCAAGTTTATAGCGGGCCTCAAGAGACCCAGTACTTC. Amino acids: CASSQVYSGPQETQYF.

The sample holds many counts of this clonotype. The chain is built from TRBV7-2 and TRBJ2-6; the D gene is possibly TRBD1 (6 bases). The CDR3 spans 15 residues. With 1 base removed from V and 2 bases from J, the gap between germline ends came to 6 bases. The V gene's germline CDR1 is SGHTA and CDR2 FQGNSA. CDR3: CASSLGTAGANVLTF. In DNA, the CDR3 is TGTGCCAGCAGCTTAGGGACAGCTGGGGCCAACGTCCTGACTTTC.

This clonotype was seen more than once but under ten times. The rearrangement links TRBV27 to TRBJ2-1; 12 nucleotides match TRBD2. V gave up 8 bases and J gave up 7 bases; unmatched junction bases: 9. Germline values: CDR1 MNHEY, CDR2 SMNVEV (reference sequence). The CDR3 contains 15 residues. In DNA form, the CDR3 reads TGTGCCAGCTCCTGGGGACTAGCGGGCGCGAATGAGCAGTTCTTC. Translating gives CASSWGLAGANEQFF.

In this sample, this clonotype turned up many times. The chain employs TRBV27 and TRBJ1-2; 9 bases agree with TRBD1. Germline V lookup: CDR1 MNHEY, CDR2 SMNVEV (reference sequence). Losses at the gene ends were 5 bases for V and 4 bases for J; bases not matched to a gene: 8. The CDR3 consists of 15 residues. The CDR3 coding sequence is TGTGCCAGCAGTCCCGGGACAGGGATCAGCTATGGCTACACCTTC. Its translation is CASSPGTGISYGYTF.

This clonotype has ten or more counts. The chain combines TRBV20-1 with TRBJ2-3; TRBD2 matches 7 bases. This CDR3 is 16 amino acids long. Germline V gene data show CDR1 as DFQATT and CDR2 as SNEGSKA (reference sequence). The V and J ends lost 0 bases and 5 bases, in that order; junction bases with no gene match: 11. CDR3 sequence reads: CSARDRALAVEDTQYF. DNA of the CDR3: TGCAGTGCTAGAGATCGCGCTCTAGCGGTTGAAGATACGCAGTATTTT.

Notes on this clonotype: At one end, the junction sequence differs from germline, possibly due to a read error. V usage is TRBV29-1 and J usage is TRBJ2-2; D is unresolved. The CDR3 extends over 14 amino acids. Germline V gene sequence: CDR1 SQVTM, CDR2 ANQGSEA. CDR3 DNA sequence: TGCAGCGTCGAAGGGTTCGCGAACACCGGGGAGCTGTTTTTT. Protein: CSVEGFANTGELFF.

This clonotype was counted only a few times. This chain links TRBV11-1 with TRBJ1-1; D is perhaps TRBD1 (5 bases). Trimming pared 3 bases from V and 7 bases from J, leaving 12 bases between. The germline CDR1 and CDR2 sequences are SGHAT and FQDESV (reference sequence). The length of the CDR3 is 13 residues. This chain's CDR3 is CASSLGPGIEAFF. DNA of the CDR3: TGTGCCAGCAGCTTGGGACCCGGGATTGAAGCTTTCTTT. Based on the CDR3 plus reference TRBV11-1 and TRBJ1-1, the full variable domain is EAEVAQSPRYKITEKSQAVAFWCDPISGHATLYWYRQILGQGPELLVQFQDESVVDDSQLPKDRFSAERLKGVDSTLKIQPAELGDSAMYLCASSLGPGIEAFFGQGTRLTVV.

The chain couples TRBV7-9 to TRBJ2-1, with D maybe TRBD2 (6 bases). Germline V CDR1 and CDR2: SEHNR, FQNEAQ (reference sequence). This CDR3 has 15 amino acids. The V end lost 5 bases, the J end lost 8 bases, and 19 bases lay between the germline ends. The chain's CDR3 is CASSLNIGGTHEQFF. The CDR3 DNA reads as TGTGCCAGCAGCCTCAACATCGGGGGTACCCATGAGCAGTTCTTC.

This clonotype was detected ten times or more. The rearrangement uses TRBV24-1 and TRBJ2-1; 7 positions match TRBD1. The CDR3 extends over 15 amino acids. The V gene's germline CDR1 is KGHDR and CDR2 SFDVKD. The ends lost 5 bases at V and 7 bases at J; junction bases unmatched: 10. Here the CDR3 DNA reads TGTGCCACCAGTGCATTACAGGGGTTGGGGAATGAGCAGTTCTTC. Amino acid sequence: CATSALQGLGNEQFF.

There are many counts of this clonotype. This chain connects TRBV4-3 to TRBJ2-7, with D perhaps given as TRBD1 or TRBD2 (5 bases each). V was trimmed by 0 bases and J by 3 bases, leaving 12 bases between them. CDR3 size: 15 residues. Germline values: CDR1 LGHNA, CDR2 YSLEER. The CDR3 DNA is TGCGCCAGCAGCCAAGATCCCGGGACCTTCTACGAGCAGTACTTC. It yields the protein CASSQDPGTFYEQYF.

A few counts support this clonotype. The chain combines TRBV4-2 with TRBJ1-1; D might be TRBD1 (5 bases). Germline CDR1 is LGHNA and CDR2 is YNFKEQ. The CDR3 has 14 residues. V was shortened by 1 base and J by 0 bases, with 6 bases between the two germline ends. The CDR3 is CASSQGGVNTEAFF. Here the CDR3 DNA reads TGTGCCAGCAGCCAAGGAGGGGTGAACACTGAAGCTTTCTTT.

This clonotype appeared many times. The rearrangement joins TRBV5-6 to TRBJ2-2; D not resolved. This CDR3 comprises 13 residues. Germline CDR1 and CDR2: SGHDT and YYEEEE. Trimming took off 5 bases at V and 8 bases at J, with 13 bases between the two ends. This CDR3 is CASSSWEAGELFF. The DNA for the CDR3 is TGTGCCAGCAGTTCGTGGGAAGCTGGGGAGCTGTTTTTT.

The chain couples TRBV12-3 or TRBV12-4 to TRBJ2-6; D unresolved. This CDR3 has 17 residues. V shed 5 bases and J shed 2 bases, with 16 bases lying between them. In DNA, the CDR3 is TGTGCCAGCAGTCAAGCCTGGAGCCGGGCTGGGGCCAACGTCCTGACTTTC. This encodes CASSQAWSRAGANVLTF.

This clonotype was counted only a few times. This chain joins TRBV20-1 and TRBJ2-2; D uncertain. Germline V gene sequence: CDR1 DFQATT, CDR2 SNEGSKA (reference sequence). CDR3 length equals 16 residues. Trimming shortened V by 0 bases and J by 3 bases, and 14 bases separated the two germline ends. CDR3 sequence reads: CSARDPGVWDTGELFF. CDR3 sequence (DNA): TGCAGTGCTAGAGATCCTGGGGTATGGGACACCGGGGAGCTGTTTTTT.

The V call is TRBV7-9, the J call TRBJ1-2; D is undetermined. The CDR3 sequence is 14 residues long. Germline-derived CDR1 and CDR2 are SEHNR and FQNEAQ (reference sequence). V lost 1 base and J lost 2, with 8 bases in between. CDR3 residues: CASSLGEFNYGYTF. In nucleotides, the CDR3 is TGTGCCAGCAGCTTAGGGGAGTTCAACTATGGCTACACCTTC.